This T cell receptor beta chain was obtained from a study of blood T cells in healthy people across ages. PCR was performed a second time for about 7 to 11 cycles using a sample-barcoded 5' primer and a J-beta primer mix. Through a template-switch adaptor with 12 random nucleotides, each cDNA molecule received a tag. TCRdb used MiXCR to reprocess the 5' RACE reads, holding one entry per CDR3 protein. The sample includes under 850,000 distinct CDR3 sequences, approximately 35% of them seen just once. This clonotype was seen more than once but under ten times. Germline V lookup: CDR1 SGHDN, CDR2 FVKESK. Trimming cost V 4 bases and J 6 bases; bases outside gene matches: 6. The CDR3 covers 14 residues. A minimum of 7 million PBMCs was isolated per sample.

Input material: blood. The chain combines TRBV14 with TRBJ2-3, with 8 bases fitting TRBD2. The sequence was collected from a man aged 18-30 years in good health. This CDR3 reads CASSLAGGGDTQYF. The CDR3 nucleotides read TGTGCCAGCAGCCTGGCGGGGGGAGGCGATACGCAGTATTTT.